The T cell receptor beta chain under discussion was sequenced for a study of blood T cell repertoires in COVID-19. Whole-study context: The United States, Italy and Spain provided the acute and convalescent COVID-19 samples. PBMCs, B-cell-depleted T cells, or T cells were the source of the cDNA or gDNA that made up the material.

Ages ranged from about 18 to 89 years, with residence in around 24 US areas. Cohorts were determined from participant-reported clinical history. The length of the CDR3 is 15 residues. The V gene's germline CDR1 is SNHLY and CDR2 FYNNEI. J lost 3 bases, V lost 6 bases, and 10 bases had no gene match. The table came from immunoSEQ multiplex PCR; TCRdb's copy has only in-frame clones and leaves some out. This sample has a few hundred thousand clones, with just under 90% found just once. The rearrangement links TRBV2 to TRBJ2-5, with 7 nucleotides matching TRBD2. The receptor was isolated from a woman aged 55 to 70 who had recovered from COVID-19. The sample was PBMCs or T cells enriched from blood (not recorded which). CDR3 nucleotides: TGTGCCAGCAGCCGGGACTACGGAGGAGAAGAGACCCAGTACTTC. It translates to CASSRDYGGEETQYF.